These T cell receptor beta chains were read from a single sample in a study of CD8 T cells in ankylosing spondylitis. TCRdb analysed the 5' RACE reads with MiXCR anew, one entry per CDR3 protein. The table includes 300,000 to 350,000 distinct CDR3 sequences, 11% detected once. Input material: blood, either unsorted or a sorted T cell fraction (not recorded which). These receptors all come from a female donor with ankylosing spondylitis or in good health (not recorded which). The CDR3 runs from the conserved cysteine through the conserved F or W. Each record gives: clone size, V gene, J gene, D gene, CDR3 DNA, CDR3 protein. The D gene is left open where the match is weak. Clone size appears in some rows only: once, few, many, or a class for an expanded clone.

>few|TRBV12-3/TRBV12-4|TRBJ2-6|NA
TGTGCCAGCAGTCCCCTGGCGGCTGGGGCCAACGTCCTGACTTTC
CASSPLAAGANVLTF
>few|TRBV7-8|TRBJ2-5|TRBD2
TGTGCCAGCAGCCCTAGACTAGCTCAAGAGACCCAGTACTTC
CASSPRLAQETQYF
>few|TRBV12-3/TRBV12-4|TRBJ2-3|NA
TGTGCCAGCAGAATAAGAAAAGCGCCAGATACGCAGTATTTT
CASRIRKAPDTQYF
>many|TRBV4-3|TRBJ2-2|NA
TGCGCCAGCAGCCTTCATGGCGGCTCCGGGGAGCTGTTTTTT
CASSLHGGSGELFF
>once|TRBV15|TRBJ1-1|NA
TGTGCCACCAGCAGAGAACGGGCGACGGCTGAAGCTTTCTTT
CATSRERATAEAFF
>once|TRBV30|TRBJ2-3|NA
TGTGCCTGGAGTGTATTCCCAGGGGATATTAGCACAGATACGCAGTATTTT
CAWSVFPGDISTDTQYF
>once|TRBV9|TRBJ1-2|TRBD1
TGTGCCAGCAGCGTAGCTACGGGGGGACAGGCGGATAGCTACACCTTC
CASSVATGGQADSYTF
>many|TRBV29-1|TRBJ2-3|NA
TGCAGCGCCCAAGGGTCGGGCGATACGCAGTATTTT
CSAQGSGDTQYF
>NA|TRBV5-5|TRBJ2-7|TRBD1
TGTGCCAGCAGCCCAAACCGGGACAGGGGCTACGAGCAGTACTTC
CASSPNRDRGYEQYF
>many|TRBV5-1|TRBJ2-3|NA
TGCGCCAGCTGTGATCGGGACTCCTCAGATACGCAGTATTTT
CASCDRDSSDTQYF
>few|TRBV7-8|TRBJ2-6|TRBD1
TGTGCCAGCAGCAGCGGGACAGGGAGCTCTGGGGCCAACGTCCTGACTTTC
CASSSGTGSSGANVLTF
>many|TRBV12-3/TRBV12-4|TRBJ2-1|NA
TGTGCCAGCAGTTTATACAGGGAAGTAGGGAATGAGCAGTTCTTC
CASSLYREVGNEQFF
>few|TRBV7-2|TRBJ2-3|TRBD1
TGTGCCAGCAGCTTGCGTTTGGGGACAGGGAGCACAGATACGCAGTATTTT
CASSLRLGTGSTDTQYF
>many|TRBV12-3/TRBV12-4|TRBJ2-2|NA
TGTGCCAGCAGCACGTCGTTCGGGGAGCTGTTTTTT
CASSTSFGELFF
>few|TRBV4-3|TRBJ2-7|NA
TGCGCCAGCAGCCAAGGTGTAAGATTCTACGAGCAGTACTTC
CASSQGVRFYEQYF
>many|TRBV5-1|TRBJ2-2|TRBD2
TGCGCCAGCTTCCCGAGACCGGGACTAGTCACCGGGGAGCTGTTTTTT
CASFPRPGLVTGELFF
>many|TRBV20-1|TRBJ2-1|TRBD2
TGCAGTGCCCCCAGGGGGGCTAGCGGGAGAAATGAGCAGTTCTTC
CSAPRGASGRNEQFF
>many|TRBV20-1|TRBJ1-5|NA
TGCTGTGCTAGGGCGACCCTATCGAGGGGTTCGAATCAGCCCCAGCATTTT
CCARATLSRGSNQPQHF
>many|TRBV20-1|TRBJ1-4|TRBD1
TGCAGTGCCCCGGGACAGACCTATGAAAAACTGTTTTTT
CSAPGQTYEKLFF
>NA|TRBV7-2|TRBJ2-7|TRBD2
TGTGCCAGCAGCTTACGGGCGGGAGGGAGCGACTACGAGCAGTACTTC
CASSLRAGGSDYEQYF
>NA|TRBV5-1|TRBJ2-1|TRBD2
TGCGCCAGCAGCTGGGGGGGGGGAACCTACAATGAGCAGTTCTTC
CASSWGGGTYNEQFF
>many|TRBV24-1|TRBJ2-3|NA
TGTGCCACCAGTGATTATGATCAACTAGCCCAAACGCAGTATTTT
CATSDYDQLAQTQYF
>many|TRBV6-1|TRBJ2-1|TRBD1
TGTGCCACCTCAACCACAGGGGATGGCTACAATGAGCAGTTCTTC
CATSTTGDGYNEQFF
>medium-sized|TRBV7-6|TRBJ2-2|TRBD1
TGTGCCAGCAGCTTGGACAGGGACCTAGCGATCCGGGAGCTGTTTTTT
CASSLDRDLAIRELFF
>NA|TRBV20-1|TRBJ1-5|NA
TGCAGTGCTAGAAGGGGACGGAATAGCAATCAGCCCCAGCATTTT
CSARRGRNSNQPQHF
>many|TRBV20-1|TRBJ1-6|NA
TGCAGTGCTATCGACCAGCCGAATTCACCCCTCCACTTT
CSAIDQPNSPLHF
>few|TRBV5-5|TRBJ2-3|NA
TGTGCCAGCAGCTCTCGATGGACCAGGACGGATACGCAGTATTTT
CASSSRWTRTDTQYF
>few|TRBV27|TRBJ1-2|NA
TGTGCCAGCAGTTTAAACTCCCTGACAGGTGCTTACTATGGCTACACCTTC
CASSLNSLTGAYYGYTF
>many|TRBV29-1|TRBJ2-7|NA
TGCAGCGTTACAACCCGCCCAGTAGGGGCAATGGACGAGCAGTACTTC
CSVTTRPVGAMDEQYF
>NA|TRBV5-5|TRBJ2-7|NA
TGTGCCAGCAGCTTGGACGGCAGGGGAAGCTCCTACGAGCAGTACTTC
CASSLDGRGSSYEQYF
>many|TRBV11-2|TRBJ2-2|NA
TGTGCCATCAAGAACCAAGGGACCTTTAGTGGAAACACCGGGGAGCTGTTTTTT
CAIKNQGTFSGNTGELFF
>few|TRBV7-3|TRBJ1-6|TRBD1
TGTGCCAGCAGCTCGGGACAGGGAAGGGAATCACCCCTCCACTTT
CASSSGQGRESPLHF
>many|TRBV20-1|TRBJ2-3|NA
TGCAGTGCTTCCGATAACACAGATACGCAGTATTTT
CSASDNTDTQYF
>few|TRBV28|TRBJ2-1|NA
TGTGCCAGCACCCCGAATCGGGAGCAGTTCTTC
CASTPNREQFF
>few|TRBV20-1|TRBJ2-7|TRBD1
TGCAGTGCCCGACAGGGGTTCCTCAACGAGCAGTACTTC
CSARQGFLNEQYF
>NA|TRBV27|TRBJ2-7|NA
TGTGCCAGCAGTTTATTTTCATTCAGCTACGAGCAGTACTTC
CASSLFSFSYEQYF
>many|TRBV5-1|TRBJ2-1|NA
TGCGCCAGCGAGGGACCGTCCTACAATGAGCAGTTCTTC
CASEGPSYNEQFF
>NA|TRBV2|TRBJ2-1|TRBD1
TGTGCCAGCAGACCGGGACAGGGTAACAATGAGCAGTTCTTC
CASRPGQGNNEQFF
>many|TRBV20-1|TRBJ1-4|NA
TGCAGTGCTAGCGGTCCGACTAATGAAAAACTGTTTTTT
CSASGPTNEKLFF
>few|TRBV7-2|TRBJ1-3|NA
TGTGCCAGCAGCTTTGGGGGGGTTAACTCTGGAAACACCATATATTTT
CASSFGGVNSGNTIYF
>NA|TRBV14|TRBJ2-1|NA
TGTGCCAGCAGCCGGCCACTAGCCCGGTTGAATGAGCAGTTCTTC
CASSRPLARLNEQFF
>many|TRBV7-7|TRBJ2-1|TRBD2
TGTGCCAGCAGCCCAAACTGGGGACTAGCGGGAGACCATTCCTACAATGAGCAGTTCTTC
CASSPNWGLAGDHSYNEQFF
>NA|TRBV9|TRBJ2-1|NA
TGTGCCAGCAGCGTAGGGTCGGGGCTTGGGTACAATGAGCAGTTCTTC
CASSVGSGLGYNEQFF
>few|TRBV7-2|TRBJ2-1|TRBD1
TGTGCCAGCAGCTTAGGGGGGGGACAGGGGTACAATGAGCAGTTCTTC
CASSLGGGQGYNEQFF
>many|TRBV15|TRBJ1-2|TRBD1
TGTGCCACCAGCAGAGAATGGGGCCAATGGACAGGCCGCGGCTACACCTTC
CATSREWGQWTGRGYTF
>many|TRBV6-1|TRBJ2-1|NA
TGTGCCAGCAGGGAACAGGGTTCCTACAATGAGCAGTTCTTC
CASREQGSYNEQFF
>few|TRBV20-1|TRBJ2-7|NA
TGCAGTGCTAGGGCGGGAAGGGGCTACGAGCAGTACTTC
CSARAGRGYEQYF